This TCR beta chain originates from a study of regulatory T cells in long-lasting Graves disease. Indicated time point: newly diagnosed GD, antithyroid drugs for less than 3 months. RNA extracted from PBMCs served as the sequencing template. This clonotype came up many times. Antigen unknown. General observations from the study: TRBV28, TRBJ1-2 and TRBJ2-5 emerged as the favored segments in persistent disease.

Libraries of TCR beta came from iRepertoire HTBI primers plus Arm-PCR of CDR3 regions. MiXCR was run by TCRdb on the multiplex PCR reads, yielding one entry per CDR3 protein. The table has roughly 420,000 distinct CDR3 sequences, 13% to 15% seen once. The V and J ends lost 0 bases and 7 bases respectively, with 20 bases between them. From germline, CDR1 is SGHTS and CDR2 YDEGEE. This CDR3 has 17 amino acids. These data were likewise used in another study, on T cells in Graves' hyperthyroidism and ophthalmopathy. From that study: Graves' hyperthyroidism is called stable when ophthalmopathy does not progress within 18 months. Thyroid ultrasound, orbital computed tomography, clinical symptoms, and serum thyroxine and TRAb underpinned diagnoses. The HTBI primer set served for first-round RT-PCR of the TCR CDR3.

Sample: peripheral blood mononuclear cells (PBMCs), taken at new diagnosis, from a patient treated with antithyroid drugs. The V call is TRBV5-8, the J call TRBJ2-1; the D gene could be TRBD1 or TRBD2 (5 bases each). The sequence was obtained from a woman in her fifties or sixties with Graves disease. Here the CDR3 reads CASSLDLGPTPRNEQFF. In DNA, the CDR3 is TGTGCCAGCAGCTTGGACTTGGGACCCACACCGCGGAATGAGCAGTTCTTC.